Presented here are 3 T cell receptor beta chains from one specimen sequenced in a study of CXCR3-negative and CXCR3-positive naive CD8 T cells. The libraries of TRB cDNA were constructed through 5' RACE using UMI labels. TCRdb reprocessed the 5' RACE reads, with one entry per CDR3 protein and no DNA. The listing records about 66,000 distinct CDR3 sequences. The sample comprised naive CXCR3- CD8+ T cells from blood. The subset was: CD45RO-CCR7+CD27+CD95- naive CD8+ T cells lacking CXCR3 (TNR3-). The receptors originated from a human donor in good health. Some clones in this sample may be carry-over from other donors' samples.

This clonotype is labeled medium-sized based on frequency. The chain uses TRBV25-1 and TRBJ1-2. This CDR3 region has 11 residues. Germline CDR1 reads MGHDK; CDR2 reads SYGVNS. This CDR3 is CASSGNYGYTF.

This clonotype is medium-sized by frequency. The chain recombines TRBV11-3 with TRBJ2-7; checking the TCRdb D call of TRBD1 is not possible without DNA. This CDR3 has 13 residues. Germline V gene data show CDR1 as SGHNT and CDR2 as YENEEA. The CDR3: CASSFSTGYEQYF.

The chain has TRBV10-3 and TRBJ2-7; TCRdb picks TRBD1, but there is no DNA to check that call. The CDR3 is made up of 17 amino acids. Looked up from germline, CDR1 is ENHRY and CDR2 is SYGVKD. The chain's CDR3 is CAISDEAGQGASYEQYF.